The clone carrying this TCR beta chain was found a few times. The CDR3 covers 16 residues. Germline CDR1 and CDR2: SEHNR and FQNEAQ (reference sequence). V shed 5 bases and J 14 bases; nucleotides not matched to a gene: 17. Profiling relied on immunoSEQ multiplex PCR, and the TCRdb table lists in-frame clones only, not all of them. Among about 420,000 clones listed, about 90% were seen once. This specimen comes from a study of blood T cell repertoires in COVID-19. The clonotype was recovered from a man younger than 35 with COVID-19, enrolled during active disease. Sequenced material: peripheral blood. The rearrangement uses TRBV7-9 and TRBJ2-3; 12 bases line up with TRBD2. The CDR3 spells CASSPHQTSGSIPPYF. The CDR3 DNA follows: TGTGCCAGCAGCCCCCACCAGACTAGCGGGAGTATTCCACCGTATTTT.